These T cell receptor beta chains were read from a single sample in a study of human T cells and chemical hapten exposure. TCRdb re-called the RACE reads through MiXCR, storing one row per CDR3 protein. The sample has about 380,000 distinct CDR3 sequences, less than 6.5% seen once. The sequencing here drew on whole blood, taken in connection with sensitization to the hapten diphenylcyclopropenone (DPC). Receptors were obtained from a woman aged 50 to 60 with alopecia areata. Some clones in this sample may be carry-over from other donors' samples. CDR3s include the opening cysteine and the closing phenylalanine or tryptophan. D genes are given only for firm matches. Only some rows state a clone size, as once, few, many or a class for expanded clones.

CDR3 DNA	CDR3 protein	V gene	J gene	clone size	D gene
TGCAGTGCTAGAGATTTGGTGAGCTCCTATAATTCACCCCTCCACTTT	CSARDLVSSYNSPLHF	TRBV20-1	TRBJ1-6	many	NA
TGTGCCAGCAGCCTCCGGACAGGGAATGATGAAAAACTGTTTTTT	CASSLRTGNDEKLFF	TRBV7-9	TRBJ1-4	few	TRBD1
TGTGCCAGCATCGCCCAGGGGTACACTGAAGCTTTCTTT	CASIAQGYTEAFF	TRBV6-1	TRBJ1-1	NA	NA
TGCAGCGTTGGGGGCCGGTACACCGGGGAGCTGTTTTTT	CSVGGRYTGELFF	TRBV29-1	TRBJ2-2	many	NA
TGTGCCAGCAGCTTGGATCCGAACAGCGACAATTCACCCCTCCACTTT	CASSLDPNSDNSPLHF	TRBV5-4	TRBJ1-6	NA	NA
TGCGCCAGCAGCTTGGAGGAGGGCTTGAACACTGAAGCTTTCTTT	CASSLEEGLNTEAFF	TRBV5-1	TRBJ1-1	NA	NA
TGCGCCAGCAGTGACGGCTTCTCCTACAATGAGCAGTTCTTC	CASSDGFSYNEQFF	TRBV10-1	TRBJ2-1	many	NA
TGTGCCAGCAGCTCTCCACAGGGGTTTAATAATTCACCCCTCCACTTT	CASSSPQGFNNSPLHF	TRBV7-8	TRBJ1-6	NA	TRBD1
TGCAGTGCTTTACCGGGACTAGCGGACGAGCAGTACTTC	CSALPGLADEQYF	TRBV20-1	TRBJ2-7	few	TRBD2
TGCGCCAGCAGCTTGGAGTCCTTTGAGGATCAGCCCCAGCATTTT	CASSLESFEDQPQHF	TRBV5-1	TRBJ1-5	few	NA
TGTGCCAGCAACAAGGCGCCGGGACAGGGGGCGCGGAACACTGAAGCTTTCTTT	CASNKAPGQGARNTEAFF	TRBV6-1	TRBJ1-1	few	TRBD1
TGCGCCAGCAGCCACGGAGTCGGGCGTAAAAACAATGAGCAGTTCTTC	CASSHGVGRKNNEQFF	TRBV4-3	TRBJ2-1	many	NA
TGTGCCTGGACCGGCCCTTGGCTAGCGGGGTCGTCCTACGAGCAGTACTTC	CAWTGPWLAGSSYEQYF	TRBV30	TRBJ2-7	many	TRBD2
TGTGCCAGCAGCTGGGGAAACCAAGAGACCCAGTACTTC	CASSWGNQETQYF	TRBV7-9	TRBJ2-5	many	NA
TGTGCCAGCAGCCAAGACTACGGACAGGGGCACACTGAAGCTTTCTTT	CASSQDYGQGHTEAFF	TRBV3-1	TRBJ1-1	NA	TRBD1
TGTGCCAGCAGCCAAGTGGATAGGGGGGGCAGGGACAATGAAAAACTGTTTTTT	CASSQVDRGGRDNEKLFF	TRBV4-2	TRBJ1-4	few	NA
TGTGCCAGCAGTTTCCGACTAGCGGGGGAGACCCAGTACTTC	CASSFRLAGETQYF	TRBV27	TRBJ2-5	many	TRBD2
TGTGCCAGCAGCTTGGGAGTCGGACACAATCAGCCCCAGCATTTT	CASSLGVGHNQPQHF	TRBV5-6	TRBJ1-5	few	NA
TGTGCCAGCAGTTACTCGATCCGACCAGGCACAGATACGCAGTATTTT	CASSYSIRPGTDTQYF	TRBV6-2/TRBV6-3	TRBJ2-3	NA	NA
TGTGCCAGCAGCCCCTTCCTGGAGGGCGAGCAGTACTTC	CASSPFLEGEQYF	TRBV7-9	TRBJ2-7	few	NA
TGCAGTGCTAGAGATCCGGCCAGGGGGTCGGTTGAGACTGAAGCTTTCTTT	CSARDPARGSVETEAFF	TRBV20-1	TRBJ1-1	many	TRBD1
TGCAGCGTTGAAGATAGGGGTCTAACTAGCGGGGAAGTCGAGCAGTACTTC	CSVEDRGLTSGEVEQYF	TRBV29-1	TRBJ2-7	many	TRBD2
TGTGCCAGCACCACGACGGACAGGGAGGGGGGAGAGACCCAGTACTTC	CASTTTDREGGETQYF	TRBV28	TRBJ2-5	many	NA
TGTGCCAGCAGCTTAATAGGGGCCAACGTCCTGACTTTC	CASSLIGANVLTF	TRBV7-2	TRBJ2-6	many	NA
TGCAGCGGTCACCGGAACACTGAAGCTTTCTTT	CSGHRNTEAFF	TRBV29-1	TRBJ1-1	few	NA
TGCAGTGCTAGAGGTACCGCGGGGGTGAAATACAATGAGCAGTTCTTC	CSARGTAGVKYNEQFF	TRBV20-1	TRBJ2-1	few	TRBD2
TGTGCCATCAGTGAGTCCTACAGCTCCTACGAGCAGTACTTC	CAISESYSSYEQYF	TRBV10-3	TRBJ2-7	few	NA
TGTGCCAGCAGTTTAGGACAGACCTATGGCTACACCTTC	CASSLGQTYGYTF	TRBV12-3/TRBV12-4	TRBJ1-2	many	NA
TGCAGTGCCACCGGACTAGCGGGAGGCGCAGATACGCAGTATTTT	CSATGLAGGADTQYF	TRBV20-1	TRBJ2-3	many	TRBD2
TGCAGCGCTCTGGAGGGCCGCACCGGGGAGCTGTTTTTT	CSALEGRTGELFF	TRBV29-1	TRBJ2-2	few	NA
TGTGCCAGCAGTGAAGACCGAAATGAGCAGTTCTTC	CASSEDRNEQFF	TRBV2	TRBJ2-1	many	NA
TGTGCCAGCAGTTTAAGCCGGGGCCCGAATCAGCCCCAGCATTTT	CASSLSRGPNQPQHF	TRBV12-3/TRBV12-4	TRBJ1-5	few	NA
TGTGCCAGCAGCCAAGAGTTAATCTCTGGAAACACCATATATTTT	CASSQELISGNTIYF	TRBV3-1	TRBJ1-3	many	NA
TGTGCCAGCAGTGCTCAGGGGGATAACTATGGCTACACCTTC	CASSAQGDNYGYTF	TRBV6-6	TRBJ1-2	many	TRBD1
TGTGCCAGCAGCCACGTTCCCAATGAGCAGTTCTTC	CASSHVPNEQFF	TRBV6-2/TRBV6-3	TRBJ2-1	few	NA
TGTGCCAGCAGTTTGTCAGGGCCGGGCGGGGAGCTGTTTTTT	CASSLSGPGGELFF	TRBV27	TRBJ2-2	NA	NA
TGCAGCGTAGGGTGGGGACGGGAGAGGCAGTTCTTC	CSVGWGRERQFF	TRBV29-1	TRBJ2-1	many	NA
TGTGCCAGCAGCCGGCACCCCGGGAAAACCATGAACACTGAAGCTTTCTTT	CASSRHPGKTMNTEAFF	TRBV6-5	TRBJ1-1	NA	NA
TGTGCCAGCAGCCGGACCCTCGGCGGGGAGCTGTTTTTT	CASSRTLGGELFF	TRBV14	TRBJ2-2	many	NA
TGTGCCAGCCCGATTATGCTCGGGGAGGCCAAAAACATTCAGTACTTC	CASPIMLGEAKNIQYF	TRBV6-6	TRBJ2-4	NA	NA
TGCGCCAGCAGCTGGACCCCGGGACTAGCGGGGGACGAGCAGTTCTTC	CASSWTPGLAGDEQFF	TRBV5-1	TRBJ2-1	NA	TRBD2
TGTGCCAGCAGTTACTCGCAGGGGGGAGGCGAAAAACTGTTTTTT	CASSYSQGGGEKLFF	TRBV6-5	TRBJ1-4	many	TRBD1
TGCAGTGCTAGAGATGGACTAGTCCAAGAGACCCAGTACTTC	CSARDGLVQETQYF	TRBV20-1	TRBJ2-5	many	TRBD2
TGTGCCAGCAGAGTCGGGGGGCCCTCTAGCACAGATACGCAGTATTTT	CASRVGGPSSTDTQYF	TRBV7-2	TRBJ2-3	few	NA
TGTGCCGCCAGGGACGGGAACTATGGCTACACCTTC	CAARDGNYGYTF	TRBV6-5	TRBJ1-2	NA	NA
TGTGCCAGCAGCGGTTACAATAGCCCGGATCCCAATGAGCAGTTCTTC	CASSGYNSPDPNEQFF	TRBV27	TRBJ2-1	NA	NA
TGTGCCAGCACGGACTATAGCACAGATACGCAGTATTTT	CASTDYSTDTQYF	TRBV5-8	TRBJ2-3	many	NA
TGTGCCAGCAATACAGGGGGCCATAGCAATCAGCCCCAGCATTTT	CASNTGGHSNQPQHF	TRBV12-3/TRBV12-4	TRBJ1-5	few	TRBD1
TGTGCCAGCAGAATCCGGCGTGAGCAGTTCTTC	CASRIRREQFF	TRBV4-2	TRBJ2-1	many	NA
TGTGCCAGCAGTTCGAGTGAAAAACTGTTTTTT	CASSSSEKLFF	TRBV12-3/TRBV12-4	TRBJ1-4	many	NA
TGTGCCAGCAGCTTGGCTACGCTAGCGGCCTACGAGCAGTACTTC	CASSLATLAAYEQYF	TRBV5-6	TRBJ2-7	many	TRBD2
TGTGCCAGCTTTGGCAGGGCCATCTATGGCTACACCTTC	CASFGRAIYGYTF	TRBV28	TRBJ1-2	NA	NA
TGCGCCAGCAGCCAAGTTGTGGGAACTGAGCAGTTCTTC	CASSQVVGTEQFF	TRBV4-1	TRBJ2-1	few	NA
TGTGCCAGCAGTTTAGTGACAGGGGGGGCTCAGCCCCAGCATTTT	CASSLVTGGAQPQHF	TRBV28	TRBJ1-5	few	TRBD1